The 18 T cell receptor delta chains in this list originate from one sample, sequenced in a study of delta chains in infants with herpesvirus infections. TCR cDNA was made from PBMC RNA with gamma- and delta-chain-specific primers. TCRdb re-called the RT-PCR reads with CATT. Of about 1,400 delta-chain clones in the sample, approximately 30% were seen once. Here the sequenced sample was peripheral blood, taken at time point 1 of longitudinal follow-up. These receptors all come from a human donor who was a Ugandan infant, either HIV-exposed or HIV-unexposed (not recorded which).

This clone is labeled large. The chain uses TRDV1 and TRDJ1; maybe TRDD3 (10 bases). CDR3 length: 23 amino acids. Germline loops: CDR1 TSWWSYY, CDR2 QGS. The ends were cut back, 4 bases at V and 3 bases at J, with 39 bases in the middle. CDR3: CALGVLVLPTFLGDTRRSDKLIF. The DNA of the CDR3 is TGTGCTCTTGGGGTTCTGGTCCTTCCTACCTTCTTGGGGGATACAAGAAGGTCCGATAAACTCATCTTT.

The chain is built from TRAV29/DV5 and TRDJ1; 8 nucleotides match TRDD2. CDR3 length: 15 amino acids. The germline V gene encodes CDR1 NSMFDY and CDR2 ISSIKDK. The junction had 14 bases not matched to a gene; V was cut back by 3 bases and J by 7 bases. The CDR3: CAAKLLPTATGKLIF. The CDR3 DNA is TGTGCAGCAAAGCTGCTTCCTACGGCTACTGGTAAACTCATCTTT.

This chain joins TRDV2 and TRDJ1; 8 positions agree with TRDD3. CDR3 size: 17 residues. CDR1 and CDR2 (germline): GEAIGNYY, EKD. Trimming took 0 bases from V and 0 from J; bases not matched to a gene: 8. The CDR3 region is CACDTGTGGRYTDKLIF. Written as DNA, the CDR3 is TGTGCCTGTGACACCGGGACTGGGGGCCGCTACACCGATAAACTCATCTTT.

The CDR3 loop reads CAYTGGYSWDTRQMFF. Here the CDR3 DNA reads TGTGCTTATACTGGGGGATACTCCTGGGACACCCGACAGATGTTTTTC. This chain uses TRAV38-2/DV8 with TRDJ3; 10 bases line up with TRDD3. Germline assignment: CDR1 TSESDYY and CDR2 QEAYKQQN. Trimming at V came to 6 bases and at J to 0 bases, leaving 0 bases not matched to a gene. CDR3 length: 16 amino acids.

The chain carries TRDV1 and TRDJ1; possibly TRDD3 for D (6 bases). Trimming pared 1 base from V and 0 bases from J, leaving 30 bases between. Germline CDR1 TSWWSYY, CDR2 QGS. CDR3 length equals 22 residues. The CDR3 loop is CALGEHRDLLLHRGDDTDKLIF. The CDR3 DNA reads TGTGCTCTTGGGGAACACCGGGACCTACTACTTCACCGGGGGGACGACACCGATAAACTCATCTTT.

The rearrangement links TRDV1 to TRDJ1; the match to TRDD3 covers 10 bases. Germline V CDR1 and CDR2: TSWWSYY, QGS. With V trimmed by 4 bases and J by 2 bases, 25 bases remained unmatched. This CDR3 is built from 22 residues. CDR3 sequence: CALGGPSLVTDWGIRSTDKLIF. The CDR3 bases are TGTGCTCTTGGGGGGCCTTCCTTAGTTACAGACTGGGGGATCAGGAGTACCGATAAACTCATCTTT.

CDR3 protein: CALGELRFPWWGGLIF. DNA for the CDR3: TGTGCTCTTGGGGAACTACGTTTCCCCTGGTGGGGGGGACTCATCTTT. This chain joins TRDV1 and TRDJ1; weak D call: TRDD3 (6 bases). Germline CDR1 TSWWSYY, CDR2 QGS. The CDR3 has 16 amino acids. V shed 0 bases and J shed 10 bases, with 21 bases lying between them.

Relative to its sample, this clone is large (0.1 to 1%). Other DNA sequences in the same sample also yield this CDR3. V gene TRDV1 combines with J gene TRDJ1; 8 nucleotides agree with TRDD3. The V gene's germline CDR1 is TSWWSYY and CDR2 QGS. J was trimmed by 1 base and V by 1 base; bases with no gene match: 20. The length of the CDR3 is 21 residues. The CDR3 loop is CALGEPRIRRYWGPLTDKLIF. The CDR3 DNA reads TGTGCTCTTGGGGAACCACGTATACGGAGGTACTGGGGGCCTCTCACCGATAAACTCATCTTT.

This chain links TRDV1 with TRDJ1; D possibly corresponds to TRDD2 (6 bases). CDR3 size: 20 residues. V was trimmed by 3 bases and J by 0 bases, leaving 26 bases between them. Germline V gives CDR1 TSWWSYY, CDR2 QGS. Here the CDR3 DNA reads TGTGCTCTTGGGGAGCACCCCGTTCCTATCGGGGGGGCGTACACCGATAAACTCATCTTT. It specifies CALGEHPVPIGGAYTDKLIF.

This clone showed up just once. This likely stems from a read error, as it lies one base from a far larger clone. Other DNA sequences in this specimen translate into the identical CDR3. The chain has TRAV38-2/DV8 and TRDJ1, with TRDD3 matching 8 bases. The V and J ends lost 1 base and 4 bases, in that order; junction bases with no gene match: 9. The CDR3 is 16 amino acids. Germline CDR1 reads TSESDYY; CDR2 reads QEAYKQQN. The CDR3 reads CAYRSTRDTRVDKLIF. The CDR3 nucleotides read TGTGCTTATAGGAGCACGAGGGATACGAGAGTCGATAAACTCATCTTT.

In its sample, this clone ranks as large (0.1 to 1%). The chain carries TRDV3 and TRDJ3; 11 bases fit TRDD3. The V and J ends lost 3 bases and 0 bases, in that order; junction bases with no gene match: 7. This CDR3 region has 18 residues. Per the germline V gene, CDR1 is TVYSNPD and CDR2 is GDNSRS (reference sequence). The CDR3 is CAFVHWGISSWDTRQMFF. In DNA form, the CDR3 reads TGTGCCTTCGTTCACTGGGGGATAAGCTCCTGGGACACCCGACAGATGTTTTTC.

The chain combines TRDV1 with TRDJ1; no reliable D call. The CDR3 loop spans 17 amino acids. With 0 bases removed from V and 9 bases from J, the gap between germline ends came to 23 bases. Per germline, CDR1 TSWWSYY and CDR2 QGS. The CDR3, as DNA: TGTGCTCTTGGGGAACTAAGTATCCGCCTGTCCCCGAGGGAACTCATCTTT. Amino acid sequence: CALGELSIRLSPRELIF.

In its sample, this clone ranks as large (0.1 to 1%). The genes are TRDV1 and TRDJ1; no firm D call. V lost 4 bases and J 0 bases, leaving 9 bases between the germline ends. The CDR3 runs 14 residues. CDR1 and CDR2 (germline): TSWWSYY, QGS. The CDR3 region has the DNA TGTGCTCTTGGGGTTGGAGGGTACACCGATAAACTCATCTTT. Protein: CALGVGGYTDKLIF.

This clone is deemed large. The chain links TRDV1 to TRDJ1; D unresolved. Trimming shortened V by 4 bases and J by 6 bases, and 9 bases separated the two germline ends. Germline values: CDR1 TSWWSYY, CDR2 QGS. This CDR3 is built from 12 residues. CDR3 in DNA: TGTGCTCTTGGGGTTCACAGTTATAAACTCATCTTT. Residues: CALGVHSYKLIF.

The CDR3 DNA reads TGTGCCTGTGACAACCTGGGGGTTAGCTCCTGGGACACCCGACAGATGTTTTTC. It specifies CACDNLGVSSWDTRQMFF. The gene calls are TRDV2 and TRDJ3; TRDD3 matches 7 bases. The V gene's germline CDR1 is GEAIGNYY and CDR2 EKD. The CDR3 is made up of 18 amino acids. The ends lost 2 bases at V and 0 bases at J; junction bases unmatched: 6.

A word on this clone: One base away lies a much larger clone, so this may be a sequencing read error. The gene calls are TRDV1 and TRDJ1; TRDD3 agrees at 11 bases. The germline CDR1 and CDR2 sequences are TSWWSYY and QGS. The CDR3 loop spans 20 amino acids. Trimming cost V 3 bases and J 7 bases; bases outside gene matches: 22. The DNA for the CDR3 is TGTGCTCTTGGGGACGTATCCGTTGTTGGGGGATACGCGACCGGTGGTAAACTCATCTTT. Its translation is CALGDVSVVGGYATGGKLIF.

This clone ranks as medium-sized. The chain couples TRDV3 to TRDJ1; 12 bases map to TRDD3. Germline V gene lookup returns CDR1 TVYSNPD and CDR2 GDNSRS (reference sequence). V trimming: 1 base; J trimming: 2 bases; junction bases outside the gene matches: 8. The length of the CDR3 is 16 residues. Written as DNA, the CDR3 is TGTGCCTTTATCCTATCTGGGGGATACGGGACCGATAAACTCATCTTT. Its protein product is CAFILSGGYGTDKLIF.

Sample share makes this clone medium-sized. The rearrangement joins TRAV29/DV5 to TRDJ1; 10 bases fit TRDD3. The CDR3 runs 19 residues. With 1 base clipped from V and 0 bases from J, the junction kept 15 bases outside the gene matches. Per the germline V gene, CDR1 is NSMFDY and CDR2 is ISSIKDK. The CDR3 bases are TGTGCAGCAAGCCGAGGGGATCTGCTAACTGGGGGATACACCGATAAACTCATCTTT. Its translation: CAASRGDLLTGGYTDKLIF.